These 29 T cell receptor beta chains originate from one sample sequenced in a study of breast tumors, draining lymph nodes, adjacent tissues. In TCRdb, the multiplex PCR reads were re-called with MiXCR into one record per CDR3 protein. Of around 140,000 distinct CDR3 sequences listed, more than 20% are singletons. Axillary draining lymph nodes of breast cancer patients supplied the node samples. The sequenced material came from axillary lymph node tissue. Receptors were obtained from a female donor with breast cancer. Some clones in this sample may be carry-over from other donors' samples.

This clonotype was detected many times. The chain carries TRBV28 and TRBJ2-3, with D tentatively TRBD1 or TRBD2 (5 bases each). The CDR3 consists of 13 residues. Germline V gene lookup returns CDR1 MDHEN and CDR2 SYDVKM. The germline V and J ends were trimmed by 5 bases and 1 base, with 7 bases remaining between them. The CDR3 is CASSRDGTDTQYF. For the CDR3, the DNA is TGTGCCAGCAGTCGGGACGGCACAGATACGCAGTATTTT.

In its sample, this clonotype was seen many times. V usage is TRBV7-8 and J usage is TRBJ1-3, with D possibly matching TRBD1 (6 bases). CDR1 is SGHVS, CDR2 FQNEAQ, per germline. The CDR3 covers 14 residues. Trimming cost V 5 bases and J 0 bases, with 8 bases left between them. The CDR3 DNA follows: TGTGCCAGCAGCCAGGACAGCTCTGGAAACACCATATATTTT. It translates to CASSQDSSGNTIYF.

Ten or more counts support this clonotype. The CDR3 sequence is CATSRARDRGPRGTSGRAHEQYF. Here the CDR3 DNA reads TGTGCCACCAGCAGAGCCCGGGACAGGGGGCCCCGAGGGACTAGCGGGAGGGCACACGAGCAGTACTTC. The chain joins TRBV15 to TRBJ2-7; 16 nucleotides agree with TRBD2. The germline V gene has CDR1 LNHNV and CDR2 YYDKDF (reference sequence). The CDR3 is 23 residues long. The V and J ends lost 1 base and 5 bases, in that order; junction bases with no gene match: 23.

This clonotype was detected a few times. This chain links TRBV25-1 with TRBJ2-5; weak D call: TRBD2 (6 bases). Per germline, CDR1 MGHDK and CDR2 SYGVNS. The CDR3 has 15 amino acids. Trimming shortened V by 1 base and J by 5 bases, and 14 bases separated the two germline ends. This chain's CDR3 is CASSESSGRGETQYF. The DNA of the CDR3 is TGTGCCAGCAGTGAATCGAGCGGCCGGGGGGAGACCCAGTACTTC. The entire variable domain, with the rest obtained from reference TRBV25-1 and TRBJ2-5, is as follows: EADIYQTPRYLVIGTGKKITLECSQTMGHDKMYWYQQDPGMELHLIHYSYGVNSTEKGDLSSESTVSRIRTEHFPLTLESARPSHTSQYLCASSESSGRGETQYFGPGTRLLVL.

The chain employs TRBV25-1 and TRBJ2-5; D gene unclear. Germline values: CDR1 MGHDK, CDR2 SYGVNS. The CDR3 spans 13 residues. V lost 2 bases and J 4 bases, leaving 8 bases between the germline ends. CDR3 residues: CASSEHGRETQYF. The CDR3 DNA sequence: TGTGCCAGCAGTGAACACGGAAGAGAGACCCAGTACTTC.

This chain links TRBV19 with TRBJ2-3; D tentatively reads TRBD1 or TRBD2 (5 bases each). The CDR3 loop spans 14 amino acids. Germline loops: CDR1 LNHDA, CDR2 SQIVND (reference sequence). In DNA, the CDR3 is TGTGCTTGTAGTAACGGGGCCGGGGTAGATACGCAGTATTTT. Protein sequence: CACSNGAGVDTQYF.

Many counts were recorded for this clonotype. The junction departs from germline at one end; a sequencing error may be responsible. The gene calls are TRBV5-1 and TRBJ2-1; a weak D match, TRBD2 (7 bases). The CDR3 has 15 residues. The germline V gene has CDR1 SGHRS and CDR2 YFSETQ. The CDR3 DNA is TGTGCCAGCAGCCTAGGGGGGGCGTCCTACAATGAGCAGTTCTTC. This encodes CASSLGGASYNEQFF.

This clonotype was seen ten or more times. The J gene is TRBJ2-1, the V gene TRBV5-4; D is unresolved. The CDR3 is 14 amino acids. With 4 bases removed from V and 5 bases from J, the gap between germline ends came to 13 bases. CDR1 is SGHNT, CDR2 YYREEE, per germline (reference sequence). This CDR3 reads CASSPRALDNEQFF. CDR3 nucleotide sequence: TGTGCCAGCAGCCCCCGGGCCTTAGACAATGAGCAGTTCTTC. The whole variable domain, filled in from reference TRBV5-4 and TRBJ2-1, reads ETGVTQSPTHLIKTRGQQVTLRCSSQSGHNTVSWYQQALGQGPQFIFQYYREEENGRGNFPPRFSGLQFPNYSSELNVNALELDDSALYLCASSPRALDNEQFFGPGTRLTVL.

The table lists this clonotype with many counts. The chain combines TRBV20-1 with TRBJ2-1, with D tentatively TRBD2 (5 bases). Germline V gene lookup returns CDR1 DFQATT and CDR2 SNEGSKA (reference sequence). Trimming took off 5 bases at V and 0 bases at J, with 14 bases between the two ends. The CDR3 length is 15 residues. In nucleotides, the CDR3 is TGCAGTGCTGAGCGGACTCGGAGCTCCTACAATGAGCAGTTCTTC. Protein sequence: CSAERTRSSYNEQFF.

The sample holds a few counts of this clonotype. Given a much more abundant clone one base away, this may be a read error. The rearrangement uses TRBV7-2 and TRBJ2-3; D assignment may be TRBD1 or TRBD2 (5 bases each). Per germline, CDR1 SGHTA and CDR2 FQGNSA. The length of the CDR3 is 15 residues. Here the CDR3 DNA reads TGTGCCTGCAGCTTCGAGGGGCGCCCCCCAGATACGCAGTATTTT. This encodes CACSFEGRPPDTQYF.

As concerns this clonotype: Being one base from a much bigger clone, this may be a read error. The V and J genes are TRBV20-1 and TRBJ2-3; TRBD2 aligns across 7 bases. The length of the CDR3 is 15 residues. CDR1 and CDR2 (germline): DFQATT, SNEGSKA (reference sequence). CDR3: CGASAASGRTDTQYF. CDR3 DNA: TGCGGTGCTAGCGCGGCTAGCGGCCGCACAGATACGCAGTATTTT.

This clonotype was seen at least ten times. This chain joins TRBV20-1 and TRBJ2-1, with D possibly called TRBD1 or TRBD2 (5 bases each). This CDR3 spans 12 amino acids. Between the trimmed V and J ends, which lost 0 bases and 10 bases, there was a span of 10 bases. CDR1 DFQATT and CDR2 SNEGSKA come from the germline V gene (reference sequence). CDR3: CSARDAGTEQFF. DNA of the CDR3: TGCAGTGCTAGAGATGCTGGGACCGAGCAGTTCTTC.

This clonotype was seen ten or more times. The genes are TRBV7-8 and TRBJ1-3; no reliable D call. This CDR3 has 15 residues. Per the germline V gene, CDR1 is SGHVS and CDR2 is FQNEAQ. Trimming shortened V by 1 base and J by 0 bases, and 7 bases separated the two germline ends. The CDR3 sequence is CASSLGPSSGNTIYF. CDR3 nucleotide sequence: TGTGCCAGCAGCTTAGGACCAAGCTCTGGAAACACCATATATTTT.

This clonotype was seen repeatedly, ten times or more. The J gene is TRBJ2-1, the V gene TRBV7-8, with 14 positions matching TRBD2. Losses at the gene ends were 4 bases for V and 8 bases for J; bases not matched to a gene: 7. CDR1 and CDR2 from the germline V gene are SGHVS and FQNEAQ. The CDR3 is 16 amino acids. DNA of the CDR3: TGTGCCAGCAGCTCTGCCGGGACTAGCGGGAGCGATGAGCAGTTCTTC. Translated: CASSSAGTSGSDEQFF.

This clonotype was observed at least ten times. This chain connects TRBV24-1 to TRBJ2-1, with 7 bases matching TRBD1. The CDR3 consists of 17 residues. Trimming took 3 bases from V and 0 from J; bases not matched to a gene: 7. The germline gives CDR1 KGHDR, CDR2 SFDVKD. CDR3 in DNA: TGTGCCACCAGTGATAGGGACAGCCTGAGCTCCTACAATGAGCAGTTCTTC. It yields the protein CATSDRDSLSSYNEQFF.

This clonotype appeared many times. The J gene is TRBJ2-2, the V gene TRBV11-2, with D perhaps matching TRBD2 (6 bases). Trimming shortened V by 4 bases and J by 4 bases, and 13 bases separated the two germline ends. This CDR3 has 15 residues. Germline CDR1 SGHAT, CDR2 FQNNGV. This CDR3 is CASSSLALATGELFF. Here the CDR3 DNA reads TGTGCCAGCAGCTCGCTAGCGTTGGCCACCGGGGAGCTGTTTTTT.

This clonotype was found many times. J is TRBJ2-6 and V is TRBV12-3 or TRBV12-4; no clear D. CDR3 length: 14 residues. Trimming cost V 7 bases and J 0 bases, with 7 bases left between them. CDR3 sequence reads: CASTEASGANVLTF. CDR3 DNA: TGTGCCAGCACTGAGGCCTCTGGGGCCAACGTCCTGACTTTC.

In this sample, this clonotype turned up many times. This chain uses TRBV9 with TRBJ2-2; 10 positions agree with TRBD2. V was clipped by 1 base and J by 5 bases; unmatched bases: 5. Germline V gene data show CDR1 as SGDLS and CDR2 as YYNGEE. The CDR3 has 16 residues. In DNA, the CDR3 is TGTGCCAGCAGCGTAAAACTAGCGGGAAGGACCGGGGAGCTGTTTTTT. Translation gives CASSVKLAGRTGELFF.

In its sample, this clonotype was seen many times. The chain has TRBV20-1 and TRBJ1-3; the D is unclear. Between the trimmed V and J ends, which lost 4 bases and 3 bases, there was a span of 13 bases. The CDR3 runs 14 residues. Germline CDR1 and CDR2: DFQATT and SNEGSKA (reference sequence). CDR3: CSATPYGYGNTIYF. The CDR3 coding sequence is TGCAGTGCTACGCCTTACGGGTATGGAAACACCATATATTTT.

This clonotype has ten or more counts. The V call is TRBV7-2, the J call TRBJ2-1, with no clear D. Trimming removed 5 bases at V and 8 bases at J, with 19 bases between. CDR1 and CDR2 from the germline V gene are SGHTA and FQGNSA. The CDR3 is made up of 15 amino acids. The chain's CDR3 is CASSPSGSRGYEQFF. The CDR3 coding sequence is TGTGCCAGCAGCCCTTCGGGCTCACGAGGCTATGAGCAGTTCTTC.

This chain joins TRBV28 and TRBJ2-2, with D tentatively TRBD1 (6 bases). V lost 10 bases and J lost 3, with 15 bases in between. Germline lookup yields CDR1 MDHEN and CDR2 SYDVKM. CDR3 size: 14 residues. The CDR3 loop is CATRRPGDTGELFF. The CDR3 coding sequence is TGTGCCACCAGGAGGCCAGGGGACACCGGGGAGCTGTTTTTT.

This clonotype was seen only a few times. The gene calls are TRBV12-3 or TRBV12-4 and TRBJ2-1; a possible D gene is TRBD2 (6 bases). Trimming took off 7 bases at V and 3 bases at J, with 13 bases between the two ends. This CDR3 has 14 residues. DNA of the CDR3: TGTGCCAGCACCCGAAATAGCGGCTACAATGAGCAGTTCTTC. The encoded protein is CASTRNSGYNEQFF.

This clonotype was recorded many times. The chain links TRBV5-1 to TRBJ2-1; TRBD2 is a possible D gene (6 bases). This CDR3 has 15 amino acids. The germline V gene encodes CDR1 SGHRS and CDR2 YFSETQ. V was pared by 6 bases and J by 1 base, with 14 bases between. The DNA for the CDR3 is TGCGCCAGCAAAATCGGGAGCCCGTCCTACAATGAGCAGTTCTTC. It is translated as CASKIGSPSYNEQFF.

This clonotype showed up just a few times. V is TRBV5-8 and J is TRBJ1-2, with D perhaps TRBD1 (5 bases). Trimming left V 0 bases short and J 7 bases short, with 13 bases between. The V gene's germline CDR1 is SGHTS and CDR2 YDEGEE. This CDR3 spans 14 amino acids. In nucleotides, the CDR3 is TGTGCCAGCAGCTTGGCAGGGACTGGAGGTGGCTACACCTTC. Encoded protein: CASSLAGTGGGYTF.

This clonotype came up many times. The V call is TRBV5-6, the J call TRBJ2-7; tentatively, D is TRBD1 (6 bases). The CDR3 contains 14 residues. V lost 0 bases and J 5 bases, leaving 12 bases between the germline ends. Germline CDR1 reads SGHDT; CDR2 reads YYEEEE. CDR3 DNA sequence: TGTGCCAGCAGCTTGGGGGGGCGTCCGGACGAGCAGTACTTC. It encodes CASSLGGRPDEQYF.

This clonotype was detected ten times or more. The J gene is TRBJ2-1, the V gene TRBV6-6; 7 nucleotides agree with TRBD1. Per germline, CDR1 MNHNY and CDR2 SVGAGI (reference sequence). This CDR3 has 18 amino acids. The V segment lost 2 bases and the J segment 0 bases; nucleotides outside the gene matches: 10. The CDR3 reads CASSYPAQGTHSYNEQFF. CDR3 sequence (DNA): TGTGCCAGCAGTTACCCCGCACAGGGGACGCACTCCTACAATGAGCAGTTCTTC.

This clonotype was counted many times. The chain carries TRBV29-1 and TRBJ2-1; D is possibly TRBD2 (5 bases). Trimming stripped 2 bases from V and 9 bases from J, with 8 bases between. There are 11 residues in the CDR3. Germline CDR1 reads SQVTM; CDR2 reads ANQGSEA. DNA for the CDR3: TGCAGCGTTGAAAACCGGGGTGAGCAGTTCTTC. This encodes CSVENRGEQFF.

This clonotype has at least ten counts. V usage is TRBV10-3 and J usage is TRBJ2-5, with D possibly being TRBD2 (6 bases). The CDR3 spans 15 residues. The V gene's germline CDR1 is ENHRY and CDR2 SYGVKD. V gave up 2 bases and J gave up 4 bases, with 14 bases separating them. The CDR3 sequence is CAISEPLGGLETQYF. The CDR3 DNA reads as TGTGCCATCAGTGAGCCCTTAGGAGGGTTAGAGACCCAGTACTTC.

Remarks on this clonotype: Being one base from a much bigger clone, this may be a read error. V and J are TRBV12-3 or TRBV12-4 and TRBJ2-1, with D hard to call. This CDR3 contains 12 residues. The CDR3 here is CASSTYYDEQFF. The CDR3, as DNA: TGTGCCAGCAGTACTTACTACGATGAGCAGTTCTTC.